The source of this T cell receptor (beta chain) is a study of vaccination effects on CD4 cells after COVID-19. Profiling relied on immunoSEQ multiplex PCR, and the TCRdb table lists in-frame clones only, not all of them. Here the sample spans about 30,000 clones, 60% to 75% being singletons. As concerns this clone: The antigen remains undetermined.

With the ViraFEST assay, the study expanded antigen-specific CD4+ T cells using viral peptide pools, then sequenced them. At the end of about 10 days of culture, CD4+ T cells were isolated. Participants completed two doses of the BNT162b2 or mRNA-1273 vaccine. Having tested negative for nucleocapsid antibodies, the vaccine recipients showed no prior SARS-CoV-2 infection. Fresh IL-2-containing medium replaced half the medium on days 3 and 7. The germline gives CDR1 KGHSH, CDR2 LQKENI. V was clipped by 6 bases and J by 0 bases; unmatched bases: 8. This CDR3 has 16 amino acids. The sample in question was CD4+ T cells from PBMCs cultured with HCoV-OC43 spike peptides, obtained after COVID-19 vaccination. Documented subset: HCoV-OC43 spike overlapping peptide pool stimulation. The rearrangement uses TRBV18 and TRBJ1-2; 9 positions match TRBD1. This sequence originates from a human donor who received a COVID-19 vaccine. Here the CDR3 DNA reads TGTGCCAGCTCGCCCGGGACAGGGTCCTCTAACTATGGCTACACCTTC. Encoded protein: CASSPGTGSSNYGYTF.